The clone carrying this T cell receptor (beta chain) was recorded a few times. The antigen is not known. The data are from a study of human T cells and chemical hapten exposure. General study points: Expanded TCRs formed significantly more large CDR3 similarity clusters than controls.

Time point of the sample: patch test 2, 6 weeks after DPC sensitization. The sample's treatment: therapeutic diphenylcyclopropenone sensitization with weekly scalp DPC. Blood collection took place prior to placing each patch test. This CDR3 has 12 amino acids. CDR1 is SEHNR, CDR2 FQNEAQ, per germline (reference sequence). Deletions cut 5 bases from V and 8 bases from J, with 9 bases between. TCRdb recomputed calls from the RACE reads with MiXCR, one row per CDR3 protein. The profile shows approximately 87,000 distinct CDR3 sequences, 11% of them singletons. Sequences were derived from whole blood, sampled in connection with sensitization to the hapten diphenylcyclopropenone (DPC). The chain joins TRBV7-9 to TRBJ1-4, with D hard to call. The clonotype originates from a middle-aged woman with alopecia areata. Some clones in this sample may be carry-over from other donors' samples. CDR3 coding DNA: TGTGCCAGCAGCCCGATCGGCGAAAAACTGTTTTTT. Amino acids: CASSPIGEKLFF.